A single sample is the source of the 27 T cell receptor beta chains below, sequenced in a study of radiotherapy plus CTLA-4 blockade in lung cancer. This table comes from immunoSEQ multiplex PCR, and its TCRdb copy is limited to in-frame clones, with some not included. The sample contains over 85,000 clones, roughly 80% of which appear only once. This material consisted of peripheral blood, taken from a patient treated with radiotherapy plus ipilimumab. The receptors come from a human donor with non-small cell lung cancer that progressed on radiotherapy plus ipilimumab.

V gene TRBV28 combines with J gene TRBJ2-2, with 9 bases fitting TRBD2. The CDR3 has 16 amino acids. In germline, CDR1 is MDHEN, CDR2 SYDVKM. Unmatched junction bases numbered 9, after V lost 5 bases and J lost 5 bases. Written as DNA, the CDR3 is TGTGCCAGCAGTATCTTAGCGGGAGCATTGACCGGGGAGCTGTTTTTT. It yields the protein CASSILAGALTGELFF.

The V and J genes are TRBV5-8 and TRBJ2-1, with 7 positions matching TRBD2. Trimming took 0 bases from V and 6 from J; bases not matched to a gene: 12. In germline, CDR1 is SGHTS, CDR2 YDEGEE. The CDR3 has 17 amino acids. The CDR3 loop reads CASSLGVGTIVFNEQFF. CDR3 nucleotide sequence: TGTGCCAGCAGCTTGGGGGTGGGGACTATCGTCTTCAATGAGCAGTTCTTC.

The V gene is TRBV28, the J gene TRBJ1-1; D remains unclear. The V and J ends lost 6 bases and 7 bases respectively, with 15 bases between them. Germline loops: CDR1 MDHEN, CDR2 SYDVKM. The CDR3 extends over 13 amino acids. This chain's CDR3 is CASSHLWADEAFF. CDR3 in DNA: TGTGCCAGCAGCCATCTGTGGGCAGATGAAGCTTTCTTT.

This clone was observed a few times. This chain joins TRBV5-6 and TRBJ2-3; D uncertain. Germline CDR1 reads SGHDT; CDR2 reads YYEEEE. The germline V and J ends were trimmed by 6 bases and 0 bases, with 17 bases remaining between them. There are 16 residues in the CDR3. This CDR3 is CASTWGAQTSTDTQYF. The CDR3 DNA follows: TGTGCCAGCACGTGGGGTGCGCAGACTAGCACAGATACGCAGTATTTT.

The V gene is TRBV6-5, the J gene TRBJ2-3; maybe TRBD1 (5 bases). Germline CDR1 is MNHEY and CDR2 is SVGAGI. V dropped 5 bases and J dropped 5 bases, with 5 bases sitting between them. This CDR3 spans 11 amino acids. The CDR3 nucleotides are TGTGCCAGCAGTCAGGGAGATACGCAGTATTTT. Translation gives CASSQGDTQYF.

This sequence joins TRBV6-1 and TRBJ2-1, with 7 bases matching TRBD2. The CDR3 has 17 amino acids. CDR1 MNHNS and CDR2 SASEGT come from the germline V gene. J lost 0 bases, V lost 0 bases, and 5 bases had no gene match. CDR3 bases: TGTGCCAGCAGTGAAGCGAAGCGGGGACTCTCCTACAATGAGCAGTTCTTC. Translated, it gives CASSEAKRGLSYNEQFF.

This clone was detected once. The rearrangement links TRBV28 to TRBJ1-5, with 8 bases that match TRBD1. The V gene's germline CDR1 is MDHEN and CDR2 SYDVKM. V shed 6 bases, J shed 6 bases, and the junction held 4 bases outside the gene matches. This CDR3 has 13 residues. The CDR3 loop reads CASSPGGSQPQHF. The DNA for the CDR3 is TGTGCCAGCAGCCCAGGGGGCTCTCAGCCCCAGCATTTT.

This clone was recorded once. The chain employs TRBV19 and TRBJ2-2; maybe TRBD2 (6 bases). The V gene lost 5 bases and the J gene lost 0 bases, with 10 bases spanning the gap. The CDR3 is 15 residues long. The V gene's germline CDR1 is LNHDA and CDR2 SQIVND (reference sequence). The CDR3 protein is CASSSAGTNTGELFF. The DNA of the CDR3 is TGTGCCAGTAGTTCGGCGGGAACGAACACCGGGGAGCTGTTTTTT.

V and J are TRBV5-5 and TRBJ2-2; D gene uncertain. The CDR3 length is 15 residues. Trimming stripped 3 bases from V and 1 base from J, with 10 bases between. Germline CDR1 and CDR2: SGHKS and YYEKEE (reference sequence). The CDR3 reads CASSSDWRNTGELFF. The CDR3 bases are TGTGCCAGCAGCTCCGACTGGAGGAACACCGGGGAGCTGTTTTTT.

Remarks on this clone: Other DNA sequences in the sample encode the same CDR3. The chain recombines TRBV10-1 with TRBJ2-3; D might be TRBD2 (5 bases). Per germline, CDR1 WNHNN and CDR2 SYGVQD (reference sequence). Trimming pared 5 bases from V and 2 bases from J, leaving 11 bases between. The CDR3 consists of 14 residues. CDR3 in amino acids: CASSPSGNTDTQYF. The CDR3, as DNA: TGCGCCAGCAGTCCCAGCGGAAACACAGATACGCAGTATTTT.

The chain combines TRBV27 with TRBJ1-4; D unresolved. V lost 7 bases and J 4 bases, leaving 13 bases between the germline ends. Germline CDR1 reads MNHEY; CDR2 reads SMNVEV (reference sequence). The CDR3 is made up of 14 amino acids. In DNA, the CDR3 is TGTGCCAGCAAATACAGTGAGGGTAATGAAAAACTGTTTTTT. Amino acid sequence: CASKYSEGNEKLFF.

V is TRBV27 and J is TRBJ2-1, with D hard to call. With 4 bases removed from V and 3 bases from J, the gap between germline ends came to 7 bases. Germline loops: CDR1 MNHEY, CDR2 SMNVEV (reference sequence). This CDR3 is built from 13 residues. In DNA form, the CDR3 reads TGTGCCAGCAGTTGGACGGGCTACAATGAGCAGTTCTTC. Encoded protein: CASSWTGYNEQFF.

The rearrangement joins TRBV25-1 to TRBJ2-2; 9 bases line up with TRBD2. The length of the CDR3 is 16 residues. The germline V gene has CDR1 MGHDK and CDR2 SYGVNS. Losses at the gene ends were 5 bases for V and 1 base for J; bases not matched to a gene: 5. The CDR3 here is CASSPPSGMNTGELFF. The CDR3 coding sequence is TGTGCCAGCAGTCCCCCTAGCGGGATGAACACCGGGGAGCTGTTTTTT.

Comment on this clone: A junction boundary mismatches the germline segment, possibly from a read error. The rearrangement joins TRBV7-2 to TRBJ2-7; 9 bases agree with TRBD2. Germline CDR1 SGHTA, CDR2 FQGNSA. The length of the CDR3 is 14 residues. CDR3 sequence reads: CASSLAGNTYEQYF. The CDR3 DNA reads as TGTGCCAGCAGCCTAGCGGGAAATACCTACGAGCAGTACTTC.

The chain combines TRBV7-8 with TRBJ2-3; D not resolved. The CDR3 extends over 13 amino acids. Between the trimmed V and J ends, which lost 5 bases and 5 bases, there was a span of 11 bases. From germline, CDR1 is SGHVS and CDR2 FQNEAQ. The DNA for the CDR3 is TGTGCCAGCAGCCCAGAGGTCGGAGATACGCAGTATTTT. It yields the protein CASSPEVGDTQYF. Full variable domain (rest looked up from reference TRBV7-8 and TRBJ2-3): GAGVSQSPRYKVAKRGQDVALRCDPISGHVSLFWYQQALGQGPEFLTYFQNEAQLDKSGLPSDRFFAERPEGSVSTLKIQRTQQEDSAVYLCASSPEVGDTQYFGPGTRLTVL.

This clone was recorded once. The chain has TRBV29-1 and TRBJ2-3, with a possible D match to TRBD2 (6 bases). The V end lost 7 bases, the J end lost 2 bases, and 13 bases lay between the germline ends. Germline-derived CDR1 and CDR2 are SQVTM and ANQGSEA. This CDR3 has 13 amino acids. The CDR3 DNA reads TGCAGCGGTTCGGGGGAAAACACAGATACGCAGTATTTT. As protein: CSGSGENTDTQYF.

V and J are TRBV28 and TRBJ2-6; D gene unclear. CDR3 length equals 13 residues. Trimming stripped 10 bases from V and 4 bases from J, with 11 bases between. Germline V gives CDR1 MDHEN, CDR2 SYDVKM. CDR3 nucleotides: TGTGCCACCGAAAGCTCCGGGGCCAACGTCCTGACTTTC. Translating gives CATESSGANVLTF.

The chain links TRBV4-1 to TRBJ2-7; no reliable D call. The CDR3 spans 15 residues. CDR1 is MGHRA and CDR2 is YSYEKL in the germline V gene. V gave up 1 base and J gave up 1 base, with 11 bases separating them. DNA for the CDR3: TGCGCCAGCAGCCAAGGTTCCAGTAATTCCTACGAGCAGTACTTC. As protein: CASSQGSSNSYEQYF.

The genes are TRBV18 and TRBJ1-4; 7 nucleotides agree with TRBD1. Germline trimming cut 4 bases from V and 7 bases from J; bases unmatched to any gene: 9. The CDR3 sequence is 15 residues long. Germline V gene lookup returns CDR1 KGHSH and CDR2 LQKENI. DNA for the CDR3: TGTGCCAGCTCACTCTTTAACAGGGGCGGTGAAAAACTGTTTTTT. This encodes CASSLFNRGGEKLFF.

V and J are TRBV12-5 and TRBJ1-1, with D tentatively TRBD1 (5 bases). V lost 0 bases to trimming and J lost 6 bases, with 17 bases between them. The length of the CDR3 is 16 residues. Germline CDR1 and CDR2: LGHNT and FRNRAP. In nucleotides, the CDR3 is TGTGCTAGTGGTTTGGTACTTGGAGGGGTTTTCGCTGAAGCTTTCTTT. It codes for CASGLVLGGVFAEAFF.

The V and J genes are TRBV2 and TRBJ2-6; D is undetermined. Trimming took off 4 bases at V and 0 bases at J, with 10 bases between the two ends. The CDR3 is 16 residues long. Germline CDR1 is SNHLY and CDR2 is FYNNEI. CDR3: CASSARRISGANVLTF. CDR3 nucleotide sequence: TGTGCCAGCAGTGCGCGCCGAATCTCTGGGGCCAACGTCCTGACTTTC.

The V gene is TRBV30, the J gene TRBJ1-1, with TRBD1 matching 8 bases. Unmatched junction bases numbered 7, after V lost 0 bases and J lost 10 bases. Germline V gene sequence: CDR1 GTSNPN, CDR2 SVGIG (reference sequence). The CDR3 covers 13 residues. CDR3 bases: TGTGCCTGGAGTGTAGGACAGGGTAACGCAGCTTTCTTT. It codes for CAWSVGQGNAAFF.

This rearrangement joins TRBV11-1 to TRBJ2-1, with 10 bases fitting TRBD2. Germline V gene data show CDR1 as SGHAT and CDR2 as FQDESV (reference sequence). The CDR3 loop spans 14 amino acids. V was clipped by 3 bases and J by 7 bases; unmatched bases: 3. This CDR3 is CASSFGSGGNEQFF. The CDR3 DNA sequence: TGTGCCAGCAGCTTTGGTAGCGGGGGGAATGAGCAGTTCTTC.

The gene calls are TRBV11-1 and TRBJ1-6, with D hard to call. CDR3 length equals 14 residues. Germline assignment: CDR1 SGHAT and CDR2 FQDESV (reference sequence). The germline V and J ends were trimmed by 1 base and 5 bases, with 6 bases remaining between them. The CDR3 DNA reads as TGTGCCAGCAGCTTAGGAGAAAATAATTCACCCCTCCACTTT. Residues: CASSLGENNSPLHF.

The chain is built from TRBV30 and TRBJ2-4, with TRBD2 identical over 11 bases. There are 13 residues in the CDR3. Germline values: CDR1 GTSNPN, CDR2 SVGIG (reference sequence). With V trimmed by 3 bases and J by 8 bases, 3 bases remained unmatched. CDR3 DNA: TGTGCCTGGAGGGGACTAGCGGAGGACATTCAGTACTTC. Protein sequence: CAWRGLAEDIQYF.

This clone occurred once. V and J are TRBV28 and TRBJ2-3; D gene uncertain. The CDR3 runs to 14 residues. Deletions cut 4 bases from V and 2 bases from J, with 10 bases between. Germline values: CDR1 MDHEN, CDR2 SYDVKM. CDR3 in amino acids: CASSSGGSTDTQYF. The CDR3 DNA sequence: TGTGCCAGCAGTTCGGGTGGGTCCACAGATACGCAGTATTTT.

In regard to this clone: At the DNA level, this CDR3 is encoded by other sequences in the same sample as well. This chain links TRBV4-2 with TRBJ2-1; 9 nucleotides line up with TRBD2. Trimming cost V 7 bases and J 4 bases; bases outside gene matches: 11. There are 16 residues in the CDR3. Per the germline V gene, CDR1 is LGHNA and CDR2 is YNFKEQ. CDR3 loop: CASTPRPSGDYNEQFF. CDR3 sequence (DNA): TGTGCCAGCACGCCGAGGCCTAGCGGGGATTACAATGAGCAGTTCTTC.